These 32 T cell receptor beta chains were all obtained from the same sample, sequenced in a study of cytomegalovirus exposure and HLA in healthy donors listed by TCRdb under 2017. To prepare the library, the immunoSEQ multiplex PCR assay was applied. A mixture of 60 forward primers for TCR Vbeta segments and 13 reverse primers for TCR Jbeta segments was used in the multiplex PCR. The immuneACCESS repertoire file appears here via TCRdb, limited to in-frame rearrangements. These files lack a portion of the clones; in checked studies, under half of the deficit traces to unresolved V genes, and the cause of the others is not known. This sample holds some 200,000 clones; under 70% were observed only once. The top ten constitute 2% to 3% of the sample. Material for sequencing was PBMCs. The receptors originated from a man aged 35-49 years in good health and CMV-seropositive.

This chain joins TRBV2 and TRBJ1-1; 11 positions agree with TRBD1. The CDR3 contains 18 residues. Germline CDR1 reads SNHLY; CDR2 reads FYNNEI. The trim removed 4 bases at V and 1 base at J, leaving 11 bases unmatched. As DNA, the CDR3 is TGTGCCAGCAGTGCTGCGCTGAGGACAGGGGGCCGGAACACTGAAGCTTTCTTT. Protein: CASSAALRTGGRNTEAFF.

V is TRBV7-9 and J is TRBJ2-7; 9 positions match TRBD1. This CDR3 is 16 amino acids long. Looked up from germline, CDR1 is SEHNR and CDR2 is FQNEAQ (reference sequence). V was clipped by 4 bases and J by 2 bases; unmatched bases: 9. CDR3 sequence reads: CASSSAGTGTAYEQYF. The CDR3 nucleotides are TGTGCCAGCAGCTCTGCCGGGACAGGGACAGCCTACGAGCAGTACTTC.

The chain has TRBV5-6 and TRBJ2-7; 11 positions match TRBD1. The CDR3 totals 16 residues. Trimming took 4 bases from V and 2 from J; bases not matched to a gene: 8. Germline lookup yields CDR1 SGHDT and CDR2 YYEEEE. The CDR3 nucleotides are TGTGCCAGCAGCCCGGGAGGGACAGGGGGTCCCTACGAGCAGTACTTC. This translates into CASSPGGTGGPYEQYF. The whole variable domain, filled in from reference TRBV5-6 and TRBJ2-7, reads DAGVTQSPTHLIKTRGQQVTLRCSPKSGHDTVSWYQQALGQGPQFIFQYYEEEERQRGNFPDRFSGHQFPNYSSELNVNALLLGDSALYLCASSPGGTGGPYEQYFGPGTRLTVT.

The V and J genes are TRBV7-8 and TRBJ2-7, with D possibly being TRBD2 (6 bases). CDR1 and CDR2 (germline): SGHVS, FQNEAQ. The CDR3 is 16 residues long. The V and J ends lost 6 bases and 4 bases respectively, with 22 bases between them. CDR3 nucleotide sequence: TGTGCCAGCAGTAACAAAGGGGAGGTGTGGGATTACGAGCAGTACTTC. This gives the protein CASSNKGEVWDYEQYF. The whole variable domain, remainder taken from reference TRBV7-8 and TRBJ2-7, is GAGVSQSPRYKVAKRGQDVALRCDPISGHVSLFWYQQALGQGPEFLTYFQNEAQLDKSGLPSDRFFAERPEGSVSTLKIQRTQQEDSAVYLCASSNKGEVWDYEQYFGPGTRLTVT.

The chain uses TRBV5-4 and TRBJ1-2, with unresolved D. The germline V and J ends were trimmed by 0 bases and 1 base, with 10 bases remaining between them. The CDR3 is 15 residues long. Germline V lookup: CDR1 SGHNT, CDR2 YYREEE (reference sequence). The CDR3 DNA reads as TGTGCCAGCAGCTTGGGCGTTTCCATTAACTATGGCTACACCTTC. Its translation: CASSLGVSINYGYTF.

This clone occurred a few times. J is TRBJ1-1 and V is TRBV7-8; D gene unclear. CDR3 length: 15 amino acids. Germline CDR1 is SGHVS and CDR2 is FQNEAQ. V dropped 6 bases and J dropped 4 bases, with 18 bases sitting between them. CDR3 DNA: TGTGCCAGCAGACCCTCCGAGGGTCCCGGCACTGAAGCTTTCTTT. As protein: CASRPSEGPGTEAFF.

This clone has just a few counts. The gene calls are TRBV11-3 and TRBJ1-5, with D possibly TRBD1 on 6 matching bases. The CDR3 loop spans 16 amino acids. Germline-derived CDR1 and CDR2 are SGHNT and YENEEA. Trimming shortened V by 6 bases and J by 1 base, and 16 bases separated the two germline ends. The CDR3 sequence is CASRGEGGLSNQPQHF. CDR3 DNA: TGTGCCAGCAGGGGAGAAGGGGGATTGAGCAATCAGCCCCAGCATTTT.

The chain is built from TRBV27 and TRBJ1-4; D call uncertain. Trimming took 0 bases from V and 6 from J, leaving 5 bases between them. CDR3 length equals 13 residues. Germline loops: CDR1 MNHEY, CDR2 SMNVEV (reference sequence). The CDR3 bases are TGTGCCAGCAGTTTATCTCGGGATGAAAAACTGTTTTTT. It specifies CASSLSRDEKLFF.

The genes are TRBV5-4 and TRBJ2-1; 8 nucleotides agree with TRBD2. V lost 4 bases, J lost 7 bases, and 10 bases stayed unmatched. From germline, CDR1 is SGHNT and CDR2 YYREEE (reference sequence). The CDR3 contains 15 residues. The CDR3 coding sequence is TGTGCCAGCAGCCGAGGCGGACTAGCTTCTAATGAGCAGTTCTTC. It translates to CASSRGGLASNEQFF.

V and J are TRBV5-1 and TRBJ2-7; 8 bases map to TRBD1. The trim removed 1 base at V and 3 bases at J, leaving 6 bases unmatched. CDR3 length equals 15 residues. Germline V gene lookup returns CDR1 SGHRS and CDR2 YFSETQ. CDR3 coding DNA: TGCGCCAGCAGCTTGAAGCCGGACAGGGTCTACGAGCAGTACTTC. This encodes CASSLKPDRVYEQYF. Using reference TRBV5-1 and TRBJ2-7 for the parts outside the CDR3, the full variable domain is KAGVTQTPRYLIKTRGQQVTLSCSPISGHRSVSWYQQTPGQGLQFLFEYFSETQRNKGNFPGRFSGRQFSNSRSEMNVSTLELGDSALYLCASSLKPDRVYEQYFGPGTRLTVT.

The chain combines TRBV19 with TRBJ2-2; 10 bases match TRBD2. The CDR3 spans 15 residues. CDR1 is LNHDA and CDR2 is SQIVND in the germline V gene (reference sequence). V lost 2 bases to trimming and J lost 4 bases; unmatched junction nucleotides: 1. This CDR3 reads CASSILAGATGELFF. The CDR3 coding sequence is TGTGCCAGTAGTATACTAGCGGGGGCCACCGGGGAGCTGTTTTTT.

This clone has more than one count but fewer than ten. The chain recombines TRBV4-3 with TRBJ1-6; 7 nucleotides match TRBD1. J gave up 7 bases and V 1 base, and 4 bases lay outside the gene matches. CDR3 length: 15 residues. From germline, CDR1 is LGHNA and CDR2 YSLEER. CDR3 region: CASSQGQGGNSPLHF. In nucleotides, the CDR3 is TGCGCCAGCAGCCAAGGACAGGGAGGCAATTCACCCCTCCACTTT.

The rearrangement joins TRBV16 to TRBJ2-1; no reliable D call. The CDR3 loop spans 14 amino acids. From germline, CDR1 is KGHSY and CDR2 FQNENV. Trimming took 4 bases from V and 4 from J, leaving 11 bases between them. CDR3 DNA sequence: TGTGCCAGCAGCCCCGGCCCAGGTTACAATGAGCAGTTCTTC. Translated, it gives CASSPGPGYNEQFF.

The V gene is TRBV4-3, the J gene TRBJ1-5; TRBD1 might be the D (5 bases). The CDR3 covers 14 residues. V was cut by 3 bases and J by 4 bases, with 10 bases left in between. CDR1 is LGHNA, CDR2 YSLEER, per germline. CDR3 coding DNA: TGCGCCAGCAGCCAGATTGGGGGGAATCAGCCCCAGCATTTT. Protein: CASSQIGGNQPQHF.

The count of this clone is one. The chain joins TRBV6-6 to TRBJ1-3; 9 bases align to TRBD1. CDR1 is MNHNY, CDR2 SVGAGI, per germline (reference sequence). The CDR3 has 16 residues. V lost 7 bases, J lost 4 bases, and 11 bases stayed unmatched. In nucleotides, the CDR3 is TGTGCCAGCAAAGACACACAGGGGGCGCCGGGAAACACCATATATTTT. Translation gives CASKDTQGAPGNTIYF.

This clone was seen more than once but under ten times. The chain has TRBV13 and TRBJ2-6, with D possibly TRBD2 on 6 matching bases. V lost 4 bases and J 2 bases, leaving 15 bases between the germline ends. Germline V gene sequence: CDR1 PRHDT, CDR2 FYEKMQ (reference sequence). The CDR3 loop spans 17 amino acids. CDR3 region: CASSSTGTPTGANVLTF. The CDR3 DNA reads as TGTGCCAGCAGCTCCACCGGGACTCCTACTGGGGCCAACGTCCTGACTTTC.

This clone has only a few counts. The gene calls are TRBV5-5 and TRBJ1-3; maybe TRBD1 (5 bases). CDR1 and CDR2 from the germline V gene are SGHKS and YYEKEE (reference sequence). V shed 0 bases and J shed 2 bases, with 9 bases lying between them. The CDR3 contains 15 residues. CDR3: CASSLVGDPGNTIYF. The CDR3 DNA is TGTGCCAGCAGCTTGGTAGGGGATCCTGGAAACACCATATATTTT. The full variable domain, its missing parts supplied by reference TRBV5-5 and TRBJ1-3, is DAGVTQSPTHLIKTRGQQVTLRCSPISGHKSVSWYQQVLGQGPQFIFQYYEKEERGRGNFPDRFSARQFPNYSSELNVNALLLGDSALYLCASSLVGDPGNTIYFGEGSWLTVV.

The genes are TRBV12-5 and TRBJ2-7; 7 bases map to TRBD2. Per the germline V gene, CDR1 is LGHNT and CDR2 is FRNRAP. The CDR3 extends over 14 amino acids. The V gene end was trimmed by 2 bases and the J gene end by 8 bases; junction bases not matched to a gene: 9. The DNA of the CDR3 is TGTGCTAGTGGTTTGCCACCCGCGGGGGAAAAGCAGTACTTC. Amino acids: CASGLPPAGEKQYF.

The chain combines TRBV6-5 with TRBJ1-3, with D uncertain. V was cut by 0 bases and J by 7 bases, with 16 bases left in between. Germline V gene lookup returns CDR1 MNHEY and CDR2 SVGAGI. The length of the CDR3 is 16 residues. CDR3 in amino acids: CASSYSGRPGGNTIYF. In nucleotides, the CDR3 is TGTGCCAGCAGTTACTCTGGGAGACCAGGTGGCAACACCATATATTTT.

V gene TRBV7-6 combines with J gene TRBJ2-2; 7 nucleotides match TRBD1. Germline V gene sequence: CDR1 SGHVS, CDR2 FNYEAQ. J lost 4 bases, V lost 1 base, and 6 bases had no gene match. The CDR3 covers 16 residues. DNA of the CDR3: TGTGCCAGCAGCTTAGGAGGGACAGAGATCACCGGGGAGCTGTTTTTT. Its translation is CASSLGGTEITGELFF.

This chain joins TRBV25-1 and TRBJ1-1, with D possibly TRBD1 on 6 matching bases. The CDR3 is 16 amino acids. Deletions cut 5 bases from V and 7 bases from J, with 23 bases between. The germline gives CDR1 MGHDK, CDR2 SYGVNS. The CDR3 DNA reads TGTGCCAGCAGTCGACCGGGTGGTGCTAAAGGGGGTGAAGCTTTCTTT. Its translation: CASSRPGGAKGGEAFF.

This clone was seen more than once but under ten times. The rearrangement links TRBV7-6 to TRBJ2-7, with 11 bases aligning to TRBD2. The CDR3 extends over 16 amino acids. J gave up 4 bases and V 5 bases, and 10 bases lay outside the gene matches. CDR1 is SGHVS and CDR2 is FNYEAQ in the germline V gene. CDR3 protein: CASSALLAGGSYEQYF. Here the CDR3 DNA reads TGTGCCAGCAGCGCCCTTCTAGCGGGGGGAAGTTACGAGCAGTACTTC. Full variable domain (outside the CDR3, taken from reference TRBV7-6 and TRBJ2-7): GAGVSQSPRYKVTKRGQDVALRCDPISGHVSLYWYRQALGQGPEFLTYFNYEAQQDKSGLPNDRFSAERPEGSISTLTIQRTEQRDSAMYRCASSALLAGGSYEQYFGPGTRLTVT.

The chain combines TRBV9 with TRBJ2-7, with D unclear. Looked up from germline, CDR1 is SGDLS and CDR2 is YYNGEE. This CDR3 spans 13 amino acids. Between the trimmed V and J ends, which lost 4 bases and 6 bases, there was a span of 14 bases. CDR3 sequence: CASSPPNSLEQYF. The DNA of the CDR3 is TGTGCCAGCAGCCCTCCGAACAGCCTCGAGCAGTACTTC.

A few counts support this clone. V is TRBV11-2 and J is TRBJ1-6; TRBD1 might be the D (5 bases). The CDR3 sequence is 14 residues long. CDR1 is SGHAT, CDR2 FQNNGV, per germline. Trimming took off 3 bases at V and 7 bases at J, with 10 bases between the two ends. CDR3 protein: CASSFARVNSPLHF. DNA of the CDR3: TGTGCCAGCAGCTTCGCCAGGGTCAATTCACCCCTCCACTTT.

This clone was seen just once. The chain has TRBV10-3 and TRBJ1-2; TRBD1 might be the D (6 bases). Between the trimmed V and J ends, which lost 7 bases and 7 bases, there was a span of 25 bases. Germline CDR1 reads ENHRY; CDR2 reads SYGVKD. The CDR3 consists of 16 residues. Written as DNA, the CDR3 is TGTGCCATCACACCTGATTTCGGGACAATTTTTTCTGGCTACACCTTC. It codes for CAITPDFGTIFSGYTF.

The V and J genes are TRBV28 and TRBJ1-1; the match to TRBD1 covers 7 bases. The CDR3 spans 14 residues. The germline V gene has CDR1 MDHEN and CDR2 SYDVKM. V shed 4 bases, J shed 1 base, and the junction held 3 bases outside the gene matches. The CDR3 DNA is TGTGCCAGCAGTTGGGGACAGTGGAACACTGAAGCTTTCTTT. The encoded protein is CASSWGQWNTEAFF.

This clone appeared once. This chain uses TRBV19 with TRBJ1-4; 8 positions match TRBD1. The V gene end was trimmed by 8 bases and the J gene end by 7 bases; junction bases not matched to a gene: 3. The length of the CDR3 is 12 residues. Germline V gene lookup returns CDR1 LNHDA and CDR2 SQIVND (reference sequence). The CDR3, as DNA: TGTGCCAGTCAACAGGGGGGTGAAAAACTGTTTTTT. It specifies CASQQGGEKLFF. Combining the CDR3 with reference TRBV19 and TRBJ1-4 gives the whole variable domain DGGITQSPKYLFRKEGQNVTLSCEQNLNHDAMYWYRQDPGQGLRLIYYSQIVNDFQKGDIAEGYSVSREKKESFPLTVTSAQKNPTAFYLCASQQGGEKLFFGSGTQLSVL.

The chain recombines TRBV6-1 with TRBJ2-1, with TRBD1 matching 10 bases. This CDR3 contains 14 residues. V lost 7 bases, J lost 4 bases, and 4 bases stayed unmatched. The V gene's germline CDR1 is MNHNS and CDR2 SASEGT. The CDR3 bases are TGTGCCAGCACCCGGGACAGGGGTTACAATGAGCAGTTCTTC. This translates into CASTRDRGYNEQFF.

The chain couples TRBV5-4 to TRBJ1-2; 7 positions match TRBD1. The CDR3 covers 14 residues. CDR1 SGHNT and CDR2 YYREEE come from the germline V gene (reference sequence). With 0 bases clipped from V and 6 bases from J, the junction kept 5 bases outside the gene matches. The CDR3 DNA reads as TGTGCCAGCAGCTTGGGGAGACAGGGAGATGGCTACACCTTC. It codes for CASSLGRQGDGYTF. Full variable domain (missing parts from reference TRBV5-4 and TRBJ1-2): ETGVTQSPTHLIKTRGQQVTLRCSSQSGHNTVSWYQQALGQGPQFIFQYYREEENGRGNFPPRFSGLQFPNYSSELNVNALELDDSALYLCASSLGRQGDGYTFGSGTRLTVV.

This chain joins TRBV15 and TRBJ1-1; no clear D gene. V was shortened by 1 base and J by 7 bases, with 13 bases between the two germline ends. CDR3 length: 14 amino acids. Germline CDR1 is LNHNV and CDR2 is YYDKDF (reference sequence). The CDR3 region has the DNA TGTGCCACCAGCAGAGGTCGGGGTGGGGATGAAGCTTTCTTT. Its translation: CATSRGRGGDEAFF.

The chain combines TRBV6-5 with TRBJ2-1; TRBD1 matches 7 bases. There are 11 residues in the CDR3. With V trimmed by 7 bases and J by 10 bases, 4 bases remained unmatched. Germline-derived CDR1 and CDR2 are MNHEY and SVGAGI. The CDR3 DNA reads TGTGCCAGCAACAGGGGTGGGGAGCAGTTCTTC. As protein: CASNRGGEQFF.

J is TRBJ2-1 and V is TRBV28; D may be TRBD2 (5 bases). V lost 2 bases and J 4 bases, leaving 12 bases between the germline ends. Germline values: CDR1 MDHEN, CDR2 SYDVKM. The CDR3 totals 15 residues. As DNA, the CDR3 is TGTGCCAGCAGTTTAGACCCCCGGGGTTACAATGAGCAGTTCTTC. Translating it yields CASSLDPRGYNEQFF.